The rows below give T cell receptor beta chains drawn from one sample of a study. TCRdb fed the RT-PCR reads into MiXCR, producing one record per CDR3 protein. The data contain fewer than 800,000 distinct CDR3 sequences, approximately 15% of them singletons. The specimen was memory CD4+ T cells from blood. All receptors come from a female donor in good health, serving as a healthy control. CDR3s include the opening cysteine and the closing phenylalanine or tryptophan. D genes are given only for firm matches. Expanded clones are given a class, and other clones once, few, many or no size at all.

v_call: TRBV20-1
d_call: .
j_call: TRBJ2-3
clone_size: .
cdr3_nt: TGCAGTGCTAAACAGTGGGCAGATACGCAGTATTTT
cdr3_aa: CSAKQWADTQYF

v_call: TRBV20-1
d_call: TRBD1
j_call: TRBJ2-3
clone_size: .
cdr3_nt: TGCAGTGACAAACAGGGGGGCACAGATACGCAGTATTTT
cdr3_aa: CSDKQGGTDTQYF

v_call: TRBV20-1
d_call: TRBD2
j_call: TRBJ2-5
clone_size: few
cdr3_nt: TGCAGTGCTACTCCACTAGCGGGAATACAAGAGACCCAGTACTTC
cdr3_aa: CSATPLAGIQETQYF

v_call: TRBV3-1
d_call: .
j_call: TRBJ2-7
clone_size: few
cdr3_nt: TGTGCCAGCAGCCAAGGGACTGGGACTTTCCAGTACTTC
cdr3_aa: CASSQGTGTFQYF

v_call: TRBV5-4
d_call: TRBD1
j_call: TRBJ2-5
clone_size: .
cdr3_nt: TGTGCCAGCAGTTCGGCGGGCGTCGGACAGGGGAGAAAGACCCAGTACTTC
cdr3_aa: CASSSAGVGQGRKTQYF

v_call: TRBV30
d_call: TRBD1
j_call: TRBJ1-5
clone_size: .
cdr3_nt: TGTGCCTGGAGTATCTCTAGGACAGGGATTGGGAGCAATCAGCCCCAGCATTTT
cdr3_aa: CAWSISRTGIGSNQPQHF

v_call: TRBV5-8
d_call: .
j_call: TRBJ1-3
clone_size: .
cdr3_nt: TGTGCCAGCAGCAAAAACAGGGTTTCTGGAAACACCATATATTTT
cdr3_aa: CASSKNRVSGNTIYF

v_call: TRBV6-5
d_call: .
j_call: TRBJ2-2
clone_size: many
cdr3_nt: TGTGCCAGCAGTTACAGAGAGAACACCGGGGAGCTGTTTTTT
cdr3_aa: CASSYRENTGELFF

v_call: TRBV15
d_call: .
j_call: TRBJ2-1
clone_size: .
cdr3_nt: TGTGCCACCAGCCCCCGGCGCTCGGAGGTGGACAATGAGCAGTTCTTC
cdr3_aa: CATSPRRSEVDNEQFF

v_call: TRBV4-3
d_call: .
j_call: TRBJ1-3
clone_size: many
cdr3_nt: TGCGCCAGCAGCCAAGATTCGAGCTCTGGAAACACCATATATTTT
cdr3_aa: CASSQDSSSGNTIYF

v_call: TRBV20-1
d_call: .
j_call: TRBJ1-4
clone_size: .
cdr3_nt: TGCAGTGCTAGAGATGGGGGGAGGAATGAAAAACTGTTTTTT
cdr3_aa: CSARDGGRNEKLFF

v_call: TRBV10-3
d_call: TRBD1
j_call: TRBJ2-7
clone_size: many
cdr3_nt: TGTGCCATCAGTGCCAACCGGGACAGTGGCGACGGGTACTTC
cdr3_aa: CAISANRDSGDGYF

v_call: TRBV2
d_call: .
j_call: TRBJ1-1
clone_size: .
cdr3_nt: TGTGCCAGCAGTAGAGAACAGGGCTTCAACACTGAAGCTTTCTTT
cdr3_aa: CASSREQGFNTEAFF

v_call: TRBV9
d_call: .
j_call: TRBJ2-2
clone_size: .
cdr3_nt: TGTGCCAGCAGCGTATGGGGGACCGGGGAGCTGTTTTTT
cdr3_aa: CASSVWGTGELFF

v_call: TRBV12-3/TRBV12-4
d_call: .
j_call: TRBJ1-2
clone_size: many
cdr3_nt: TGTGCCAGCAGTCCCGGACGGCAAAATGGCTACACCTTC
cdr3_aa: CASSPGRQNGYTF

v_call: TRBV11-2
d_call: TRBD1
j_call: TRBJ1-1
clone_size: many
cdr3_nt: TGTGCCAGCAGCAATGGACAGGGGAGCACTGAAGCTTTCTTT
cdr3_aa: CASSNGQGSTEAFF

v_call: TRBV7-9
d_call: TRBD2
j_call: TRBJ2-3
clone_size: many
cdr3_nt: TGTGCCAGCAGCTTTCCTCCGACTAGCCTAGGGACAGATACGCAGTATTTT
cdr3_aa: CASSFPPTSLGTDTQYF

v_call: TRBV24-1
d_call: .
j_call: TRBJ1-1
clone_size: few
cdr3_nt: TGTGCCACCAGTGCAGGGACTGAAGCTTTCTTT
cdr3_aa: CATSAGTEAFF

v_call: TRBV7-2
d_call: TRBD1
j_call: TRBJ2-7
clone_size: many
cdr3_nt: TGTGCCAGCAGCCAAGGGACAGCGTACGAGCAGTACTTC
cdr3_aa: CASSQGTAYEQYF

v_call: TRBV29-1
d_call: .
j_call: TRBJ2-5
clone_size: many
cdr3_nt: TGCAGCGTTGGAGACACCCCCCAAGAGGCCCAGTACTTC
cdr3_aa: CSVGDTPQEAQYF

v_call: TRBV11-2
d_call: .
j_call: TRBJ2-3
clone_size: few
cdr3_nt: TGTGCCAGCAGGCCTTTGACAGATACGCAGTATTTT
cdr3_aa: CASRPLTDTQYF

v_call: TRBV11-2
d_call: TRBD1
j_call: TRBJ2-7
clone_size: few
cdr3_nt: TGTGCCAGCAAATCCGGGACAGGCTTAAACGAGCAGTACTTC
cdr3_aa: CASKSGTGLNEQYF

v_call: TRBV6-5
d_call: TRBD2
j_call: TRBJ2-1
clone_size: few
cdr3_nt: TGTGCCAGCAGTCTACGGACTAGCGCTAGCTCCTACAATGAGCAGTTCTTC
cdr3_aa: CASSLRTSASSYNEQFF

v_call: TRBV4-1
d_call: TRBD2
j_call: TRBJ2-1
clone_size: once
cdr3_nt: TGCGCCACCTGGTCCGGACTAGCGGGAACCTATCGCGGGGATGAGCAGTTCTTC
cdr3_aa: CATWSGLAGTYRGDEQFF

v_call: TRBV7-2
d_call: .
j_call: TRBJ1-1
clone_size: .
cdr3_nt: TGTGCCAGCAGCTCCTTACAGGTTATTGAAGCTTTCTTT
cdr3_aa: CASSSLQVIEAFF

v_call: TRBV20-1
d_call: .
j_call: TRBJ2-3
clone_size: many
cdr3_nt: TGCAGTGCTAGGCTGATACAGGGCGGAGATACGCAGTATTTT
cdr3_aa: CSARLIQGGDTQYF

v_call: TRBV5-1
d_call: TRBD1
j_call: TRBJ1-3
clone_size: many
cdr3_nt: TGCGCCAGCAGCTCCGACGGACAGGTCTCTGGAAACACCATATATTTT
cdr3_aa: CASSSDGQVSGNTIYF

v_call: TRBV24-1
d_call: .
j_call: TRBJ2-6
clone_size: few
cdr3_nt: TGTGCCACCAGTGACGGGGGACATTTCTCTGGGGCCAACGTCCTGACTTTC
cdr3_aa: CATSDGGHFSGANVLTF

v_call: TRBV7-8
d_call: .
j_call: TRBJ2-7
clone_size: .
cdr3_nt: TGTGCCAGCGGAAAGATGGGGATAGAGCAGTACTTC
cdr3_aa: CASGKMGIEQYF

v_call: TRBV6-1
d_call: .
j_call: TRBJ1-2
clone_size: few
cdr3_nt: TGTGCCAGCAGTGAAACCGGGACCGGGGGCCGCTACACCTTC
cdr3_aa: CASSETGTGGRYTF

v_call: TRBV7-9
d_call: .
j_call: TRBJ2-7
clone_size: .
cdr3_nt: TGTGCCAGCAGCGAAAGACTAGACCCCTACGAGCAGTACTTC
cdr3_aa: CASSERLDPYEQYF

v_call: TRBV30
d_call: .
j_call: TRBJ2-7
clone_size: .
cdr3_nt: TGTGCCTGGAGTGTAGAGACAGAGAAGCAGTACTTC
cdr3_aa: CAWSVETEKQYF

v_call: TRBV5-1
d_call: .
j_call: TRBJ1-5
clone_size: few
cdr3_nt: TGCGCCAGCAGCTTGGAAGGGGGTCGCGATCAGCCCCAGCATTTT
cdr3_aa: CASSLEGGRDQPQHF

v_call: TRBV5-1
d_call: .
j_call: TRBJ1-4
clone_size: .
cdr3_nt: TGCGCCAGCAGCCGGACAGCGATAAATGAAAAACTGTTTTTT
cdr3_aa: CASSRTAINEKLFF

v_call: TRBV24-1
d_call: .
j_call: TRBJ1-2
clone_size: few
cdr3_nt: TGTGCCACCAGTGATGGGACGGTTGGTGGCTACACCTTC
cdr3_aa: CATSDGTVGGYTF